Sequencing of this T cell receptor (beta chain) was carried out in a study of blood T cells in healthy people across ages. Findings of the study overall: Because donor CMV status was unknown, expanded clonotype changes were possibly confounded.

Remarks on this clonotype: Its specificity is unknown.

A second PCR of about 7 to 11 cycles used a sample-barcoded 5' primer and a J-beta primer mix. With 12 random nucleotides, a template-switch adaptor tagged each individual cDNA molecule. TCRdb passed the 5' RACE reads through MiXCR, listing each CDR3 protein once. The data hold hundreds of thousands of distinct CDR3 sequences, with approximately 44% observed a single time. This CDR3 spans 15 amino acids. Trimming took off 5 bases at V and 3 bases at J, with 16 bases between the two ends. The germline V gene has CDR1 MNHNY and CDR2 SVGAGI (reference sequence). The receptor was derived from a man aged 55 to 70 in good health. Sequenced sample: blood. The V gene is TRBV6-6, the J gene TRBJ1-1; D unclear. CDR3 region: CASSKNSPWDTEAFF. The CDR3, as DNA: TGTGCCAGCAGTAAAAACAGCCCTTGGGACACTGAAGCTTTCTTT.